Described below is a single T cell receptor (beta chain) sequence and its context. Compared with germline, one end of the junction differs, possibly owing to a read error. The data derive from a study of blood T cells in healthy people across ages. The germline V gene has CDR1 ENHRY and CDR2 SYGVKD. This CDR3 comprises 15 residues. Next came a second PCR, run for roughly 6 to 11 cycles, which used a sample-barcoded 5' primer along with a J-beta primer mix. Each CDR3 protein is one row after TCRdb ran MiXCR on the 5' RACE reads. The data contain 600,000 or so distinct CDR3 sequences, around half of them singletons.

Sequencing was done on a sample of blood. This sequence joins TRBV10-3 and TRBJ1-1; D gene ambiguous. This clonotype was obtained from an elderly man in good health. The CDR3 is CAISESMAGVTEALF. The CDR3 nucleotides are TGTGCCATCAGTGAGTCGATGGCTGGGGTCACTGAAGCTTTATTT.